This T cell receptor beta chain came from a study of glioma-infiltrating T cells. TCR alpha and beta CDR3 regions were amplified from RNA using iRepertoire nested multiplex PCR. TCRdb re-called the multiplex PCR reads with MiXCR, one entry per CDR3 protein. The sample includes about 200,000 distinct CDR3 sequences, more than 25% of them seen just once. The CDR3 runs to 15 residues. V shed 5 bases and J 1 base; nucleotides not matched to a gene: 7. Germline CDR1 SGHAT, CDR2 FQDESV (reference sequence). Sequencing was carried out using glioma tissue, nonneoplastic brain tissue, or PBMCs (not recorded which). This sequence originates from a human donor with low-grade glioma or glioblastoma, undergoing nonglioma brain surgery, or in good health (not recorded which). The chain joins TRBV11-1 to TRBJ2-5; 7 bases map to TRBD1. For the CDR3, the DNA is TGTGCCAGCAGCGGATTGGGGGACAGCCAAGAGACCCAGTACTTC. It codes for CASSGLGDSQETQYF.